The rows below give T cell receptor beta chains drawn from one sample of a study of blood T cells in healthy people across ages. MiXCR was run by TCRdb on the 5' RACE reads, yielding one entry per CDR3 protein. The repertoire holds around 1,700,000 distinct CDR3 sequences, with under 30% as singletons. The material sequenced was blood. These receptors all stem from a young woman in good health. CDR3s include the opening cysteine and the closing phenylalanine or tryptophan. Fields, in order: V gene, J gene, D gene, clone size, CDR3 DNA, CDR3 protein. D genes are given only for firm matches. The size entry is marked missing in some rows and otherwise reads once, few, many or a size class.

>TRBV2|TRBJ2-7|.|few
TGTGCCACCGCCTCAGAAATTGGGGGCGAGCAGTACTTC
CATASEIGGEQYF
>TRBV25-1|TRBJ2-5|TRBD2|few
TGTGCCAGCAGTGAATATAGCGGGGGTCGGTCGGAGACCCAGTACTTC
CASSEYSGGRSETQYF
>TRBV7-2|TRBJ2-5|TRBD1|many
TGTGCCAGCCGAACCGGGACAGCAATACAAGAGACCCAGTACTTC
CASRTGTAIQETQYF
>TRBV6-1|TRBJ1-2|.|.
TGTGCCAGCAGTGAAGCCGGGGTAGACAGGCCAACCTTC
CASSEAGVDRPTF
>TRBV25-1|TRBJ2-5|.|many
TGTGCCAGCGCCACCTCCGGGGAGACCCAGTACTTC
CASATSGETQYF
>TRBV18|TRBJ1-1|.|.
TGTGCCAGCCCATCTAGTTCAGGAGTTAACACTGAAGCTTTCTTT
CASPSSSGVNTEAFF
>TRBV2|TRBJ1-5|TRBD1|.
TGTGCCAGCACTAGGACAGGGGCTCAGCCCCAGCATTTT
CASTRTGAQPQHF
>TRBV7-2|TRBJ2-7|.|many
TGTGCCAGCAGCTTAATAGGTGAGACCGAGCAGTACTTC
CASSLIGETEQYF
>TRBV9|TRBJ2-1|TRBD1|.
TGTGCCAGCAGCGGATACGACAGGGGTGTGCAGTTCTTC
CASSGYDRGVQFF
>TRBV12-3/TRBV12-4|TRBJ2-1|TRBD2|.
TGTGCCAGCAGTTTGGGTAGCGGGAGAGACAATGAGCAGTTCTTC
CASSLGSGRDNEQFF
>TRBV2|TRBJ2-5|TRBD1|many
TGTGCCAGCAGGGCGACAGGGTCAAAAGAGACCCAGTACTTC
CASRATGSKETQYF
>TRBV7-7|TRBJ2-5|TRBD2|few
TGTGCCGGCAGCTTAGAGGCTAGCGGGAGGGCTCAAGAGACCCAGTACTTC
CAGSLEASGRAQETQYF
>TRBV5-1|TRBJ2-5|TRBD2|few
TGCGCCAGCAGCTGGGAGCCAGCGGGGGCCATCCAAGAGACCCAGTACTTC
CASSWEPAGAIQETQYF
>TRBV7-9|TRBJ2-5|.|.
TGTGCCAGCAGGCCTGGGGATCCGAGGTACCAAGAGACCCAGTACTTC
CASRPGDPRYQETQYF
>TRBV3-1|TRBJ2-1|TRBD1|few
TGTGCCAGCAGCCCCACCGGGACAGGGGCTCAAGAGACCCAGTTCTTC
CASSPTGTGAQETQFF
>TRBV12-3/TRBV12-4|TRBJ2-1|.|.
TGTGCCAGCAGTTTAATGAGCTCGGAGCAGTTCTTC
CASSLMSSEQFF
>TRBV24-1|TRBJ2-7|TRBD1|.
TGTGCCACCAGTCCGGGACAGGGGATCGAGCAGTACTTC
CATSPGQGIEQYF
>TRBV30|TRBJ2-5|.|.
TGTGCCTGGACCCCCGGAGAGGAGACCCAGTACTTC
CAWTPGEETQYF
>TRBV6-5|TRBJ1-1|.|few
TGTGCCAGCAGGCTCAGGTCTTCGAACACTGAAGCTTTCTTT
CASRLRSSNTEAFF
>TRBV10-3|TRBJ2-7|TRBD1|many
TGTGCCATCACCGACCCCGGACAGGGAACCGTCTACGAGCAGTACTTC
CAITDPGQGTVYEQYF
>TRBV2|TRBJ2-7|.|few
TGTGCCAGCGGTCGGCAGGACGAGCAGTACTTC
CASGRQDEQYF
>TRBV9|TRBJ2-1|TRBD2|.
TGTGCCAGCAGCGTATCTAATAGCGGGGTCGGGGAGCAGTTCTTC
CASSVSNSGVGEQFF
>TRBV19|TRBJ2-5|.|few
TGTGCCAGTAGCCTGTCAGGGCAATCCCCACAAGAGACCCAGTACTTC
CASSLSGQSPQETQYF
>TRBV10-3|TRBJ1-4|.|.
TGTTCCATCAGTGAGAACGAGGGGCGTGAAAAACTGTTTTTT
CSISENEGREKLFF
>TRBV7-2|TRBJ2-4|TRBD2|few
TGTGCCAGCAGCTTAGATGGGGGAGTAGCGGGAGGTTACATTCAGTACTTC
CASSLDGGVAGGYIQYF
>TRBV28|TRBJ2-1|.|.
TGTGCCAGCAGTTCGGAGGTTTCGCGGTTCTTC
CASSSEVSRFF
>TRBV11-2|TRBJ2-7|.|.
TGTGCCAGCAGCTTAGATAGAGGAGGGACAAGCTACGAGCAGTACTTC
CASSLDRGGTSYEQYF
>TRBV20-1|TRBJ1-2|TRBD1|.
TGCAGTGCTTCTACAGGGGGCGTCGGCTACACCTTC
CSASTGGVGYTF
>TRBV12-3/TRBV12-4|TRBJ1-2|.|many
TGTGCCAGCAGTCTGAGGGAACGTGTCCGTAGCTACACCTTC
CASSLRERVRSYTF
>TRBV7-9|TRBJ2-1|TRBD2|many
TGTGCCAGCAGCAACCCTAGCGCGGGGGTCAATGAGCAGTTCTTC
CASSNPSAGVNEQFF
>TRBV9|TRBJ2-3|.|.
TGTGCCAGCAGCGTAGAGTTGGGTGAAGGTACGCAGTATTTT
CASSVELGEGTQYF
>TRBV7-6|TRBJ2-3|.|.
TGTGCCAGCAGCTTAAAGGTGCAGGGACTCGGGGATACGCAGTATTTT
CASSLKVQGLGDTQYF
>TRBV28|TRBJ2-5|.|few
TGTGCCAGCACCCGCGGCGCGGGGACCCAGTACTTC
CASTRGAGTQYF
>TRBV4-3|TRBJ1-1|.|.
TGCGCCAGCAGCCAAGACAGAGTATATGGACGGACTGAAGCTTTCTTT
CASSQDRVYGRTEAFF
>TRBV13|TRBJ2-1|.|.
TGTGCCAGCGGCCCAACCTGGACGCGGTGGGGTGGCCATGAGCAGTTCTTC
CASGPTWTRWGGHEQFF
>TRBV5-4|TRBJ2-3|.|.
TGTGCCAGCGCTCCAGAACCTAGCACAGATACGCAGTATTTT
CASAPEPSTDTQYF
>TRBV28|TRBJ2-5|.|many
TGTGCCAGCAGTTTGGCGTACCGGGAGACCCAGTACTTC
CASSLAYRETQYF
>TRBV20-1|TRBJ1-1|.|few
TGCAGTGCTACCGAAACAACAGCAAAGAACACTGAAGCTTTCTTT
CSATETTAKNTEAFF
>TRBV2|TRBJ2-5|.|.
TGTGCCAGCAGTGAAGGGATGGGACCGGGCAATGAGCAGTACTTC
CASSEGMGPGNEQYF
>TRBV20-1|TRBJ1-5|.|once
TGCAGTGCTAGCTGGCAGCATAGCAATCGGCCCCAGCATTTT
CSASWQHSNRPQHF
>TRBV28|TRBJ2-3|TRBD2|.
TGTGCCAGCAGTTACCCCGGACTAGCGGCCACAGATACGCAGTATTTT
CASSYPGLAATDTQYF
>TRBV28|TRBJ1-2|.|.
TGTGCCAGCAGTTTATCATTCGCTAACTATGGCTACACCTTC
CASSLSFANYGYTF
>TRBV7-9|TRBJ2-2|TRBD2|.
TGTGCCAGCAGGTCAACTAGCGGGGTTTTGGCCGGGGAGCTGTTTTTT
CASRSTSGVLAGELFF
>TRBV6-1|TRBJ1-1|TRBD1|.
TGTGCCAGCAGTGGGACAGGCTTGGGCACTGAAGCTTTCTTT
CASSGTGLGTEAFF
>TRBV11-2|TRBJ2-7|.|few
TGTGCCAGCAGCCCCCTTTCCTGGTACGAGCAGTACTTC
CASSPLSWYEQYF
>TRBV24-1|TRBJ2-3|TRBD1|few
TGTGCCACCAGTGATTCTCCGGGACAGACGCAGTATTTT
CATSDSPGQTQYF
>TRBV7-9|TRBJ2-3|TRBD2|few
TGTGCCACCGGGACTAGCGGAACGAGCACAGATACGCAGTATTTT
CATGTSGTSTDTQYF
>TRBV12-3/TRBV12-4|TRBJ2-7|.|.
TGTGCCAGCAGTCCTCTGAACCGAAGCTACGAGCAGTACTTC
CASSPLNRSYEQYF
>TRBV20-1|TRBJ2-5|.|.
TGCAGTGCCATGACTAGTCCGACGGAGACCCAGTACTTC
CSAMTSPTETQYF
>TRBV5-1|TRBJ2-3|TRBD1|few
TGCGCCAGCGGAACCGGGACAGGGAGGACAGATACGCAGTATTTT
CASGTGTGRTDTQYF
>TRBV12-3/TRBV12-4|TRBJ2-3|.|.
TGTGCCAGCAGTTTCGGGGGGCCCACAGATATGCAGTATTTT
CASSFGGPTDMQYF
>TRBV6-2/TRBV6-3|TRBJ2-7|.|few
TGTGCCAGCAGATCTGACACTCGCTACGAGCAGTACTTC
CASRSDTRYEQYF
>TRBV3-1|TRBJ2-1|TRBD2|.
TGTGCCAGCAGCCAAGCTGGACTAGCGGGGGGTACGCCCCTCGGTCAACCCAATGAGCAGTTCTTC
CASSQAGLAGGTPLGQPNEQFF
>TRBV29-1|TRBJ1-2|.|.
TGCAGCGGGGCGCAAGGATCCAACTATGGCTACACCTTC
CSGAQGSNYGYTF
>TRBV19|TRBJ1-2|.|once
TGTGCCAGTAGTATGCAGGGCAGCCCTCGGTATGGCTACACCTTC
CASSMQGSPRYGYTF
>TRBV9|TRBJ1-4|.|few
TGTGCCAGCAGTGGGACACCTGCAACTAATGAAAAACTGTTTTTT
CASSGTPATNEKLFF
>TRBV7-9|TRBJ2-7|.|.
TGTGCCAGCAGCTTAGCTTCAGGGGCAGAACATGAGCAGTACTTC
CASSLASGAEHEQYF
>TRBV20-1|TRBJ2-7|TRBD1|many
TGCAGTGCTCGTACCGGGACAGGGGGCGTCGAGCAGTACTTC
CSARTGTGGVEQYF
>TRBV12-3/TRBV12-4|TRBJ1-5|.|.
TGTGCCAGCAGTCCGAGGGTTCTTAGCAATCAGCCCCAGCATTTT
CASSPRVLSNQPQHF